The 12 T cell receptor beta chains below all came from one sample that was sequenced in a study of cytomegalovirus exposure and HLA in healthy donors. In the PCR, 60 Vbeta and 13 Jbeta primers were used. Repertoires were generated with immunoSEQ multiplex PCR, while TCRdb's copy carries only in-frame clones and drops some. This sample has 110,000 or so clones, with 60% to 80% found just once. Material for sequencing was PBMCs. Receptor source: a woman in her thirties in good health and CMV-seropositive.

The CDR3, as DNA: TGTGCCAGCAGGCCGGACAGCTCCTACGAGCAGTACTTC. Protein: CASRPDSSYEQYF. The chain recombines TRBV25-1 with TRBJ2-5; possible D gene TRBD1, 6 bases. The J call may be wrong; the DNA end is better matched by TRBJ2-7. Per germline, CDR1 MGHDK and CDR2 SYGVNS. The CDR3 spans 13 residues.

To note about this clone: In the same sample, other DNA sequences code for this CDR3. The CDR3 loop reads CASSLGGGQETQYF. As DNA, the CDR3 is TGCGCCAGCAGCTTGGGCGGGGGACAAGAGACCCAGTACTTC. The chain joins TRBV5-1 to TRBJ2-5, with 7 nucleotides matching TRBD2. The germline V gene encodes CDR1 SGHRS and CDR2 YFSETQ. This CDR3 spans 14 amino acids. The trim removed 0 bases at V and 2 bases at J, leaving 1 base unmatched.

This clone was counted a few times. The genes are TRBV19 and TRBJ1-3, with TRBD1 matching 10 bases. Germline trimming cut 5 bases from V and 2 bases from J; bases unmatched to any gene: 3. The CDR3 has 15 amino acids. The germline gives CDR1 LNHDA, CDR2 SQIVND (reference sequence). The DNA for the CDR3 is TGTGCCAGTAGTGCGGACAGGGGGGCTGGAAACACCATATATTTT. This encodes CASSADRGAGNTIYF. The whole variable domain, filled in from reference TRBV19 and TRBJ1-3, reads DGGITQSPKYLFRKEGQNVTLSCEQNLNHDAMYWYRQDPGQGLRLIYYSQIVNDFQKGDIAEGYSVSREKKESFPLTVTSAQKNPTAFYLCASSADRGAGNTIYFGEGSWLTVV.

V is TRBV7-9 and J is TRBJ2-7, with 8 positions matching TRBD1. Germline V lookup: CDR1 SEHNR, CDR2 FQNEAQ (reference sequence). The CDR3 sequence is 13 residues long. Trimming at V came to 9 bases and at J to 5 bases, leaving 9 bases not matched to a gene. The CDR3 protein is CASTWTGLNEQYF. The CDR3 DNA follows: TGTGCCAGTACCTGGACAGGGTTGAACGAGCAGTACTTC.

This chain joins TRBV27 and TRBJ2-7; D perhaps matches TRBD2 (5 bases). CDR1 and CDR2 (germline): MNHEY, SMNVEV (reference sequence). The V end lost 5 bases, the J end lost 3 bases, and 17 bases lay between the germline ends. CDR3 length: 15 residues. For the CDR3, the DNA is TGTGCCAGCAGTCCCCCCGGGTCGGGGAACTACGAGCAGTACTTC. Its translation is CASSPPGSGNYEQYF.

The chain carries TRBV29-1 and TRBJ1-1; 7 nucleotides line up with TRBD1. This CDR3 is 15 amino acids long. The J segment lost 8 bases and the V segment lost 4 bases, leaving 16 bases of the junction unmatched. From germline, CDR1 is SQVTM and CDR2 ANQGSEA. CDR3 nucleotide sequence: TGCAGCGTTGTCAGGGACAGCAACGGAGGTAGAGAAGCTTTCTTT. Residues: CSVVRDSNGGREAFF.

The gene calls are TRBV19 and TRBJ2-2; D possibly corresponds to TRBD2 (6 bases). CDR3 length equals 17 residues. Germline V CDR1 and CDR2: LNHDA, SQIVND (reference sequence). The germline V and J ends were trimmed by 4 bases and 3 bases, with 18 bases remaining between them. The CDR3 here is CASSTGGKRRDTGELFF. Here the CDR3 DNA reads TGTGCCAGTAGTACCGGGGGTAAGAGGAGGGACACCGGGGAGCTGTTTTTT.

This clone has only one observation. The chain has TRBV30 and TRBJ1-2, with D hard to call. CDR1 and CDR2 (germline): GTSNPN, SVGIG (reference sequence). V lost 2 bases and J 8 bases, leaving 9 bases between the germline ends. The CDR3 spans 11 residues. The CDR3 sequence: CAWSPGLGYTF. The CDR3 coding sequence is TGTGCCTGGAGTCCGGGGTTAGGCTACACCTTC.

The V and J genes are TRBV7-9 and TRBJ1-6; no reliable D call. Trimming pared 0 bases from V and 8 bases from J, leaving 17 bases between. Germline V gene lookup returns CDR1 SEHNR and CDR2 FQNEAQ (reference sequence). There are 17 residues in the CDR3. The CDR3 DNA follows: TGTGCCAGCAGCTTAGCGCGCGGGGAGTTGGTTGATTCACCCCTCCACTTT. Amino acids: CASSLARGELVDSPLHF. The full variable domain, its missing parts supplied by reference TRBV7-9 and TRBJ1-6, is DTGVSQNPRHKITKRGQNVTFRCDPISEHNRLYWYRQTLGQGPEFLTYFQNEAQLEKSRLLSDRFSAERPKGSFSTLEIQRTEQGDSAMYLCASSLARGELVDSPLHFGNGTRLTVT.

V gene TRBV6-1 combines with J gene TRBJ2-3; the D gene is possibly TRBD2 (5 bases). From germline, CDR1 is MNHNS and CDR2 SASEGT. V lost 7 bases to trimming and J lost 2 bases, with 13 bases between them. This CDR3 region has 14 residues. CDR3 sequence reads: CASTEGPYTDTQYF. The CDR3 DNA is TGTGCCAGCACCGAGGGTCCGTACACAGATACGCAGTATTTT.

CDR3 sequence (DNA): TGTGCCTGGAGCCCTCTGGGGAATACAGGGTTCCAAGAGACCCAGTACTTC. It translates to CAWSPLGNTGFQETQYF. This sequence joins TRBV30 and TRBJ2-5; D is perhaps TRBD1 (6 bases). CDR1 GTSNPN and CDR2 SVGIG come from the germline V gene (reference sequence). Trimming stripped 3 bases from V and 1 base from J, with 21 bases between. The CDR3 is 17 residues long. The entire variable domain, with the rest obtained from reference TRBV30 and TRBJ2-5, is as follows: SQTIHQWPATLVQPVGSPLSLECTVEGTSNPNLYWYRQAAGRGLQLLFYSVGIGQISSEVPQNLSASRPQDRQFILSSKKLLLSDSGFYLCAWSPLGNTGFQETQYFGPGTRLLVL.

The table lists this clone with a count of one. The chain uses TRBV19 and TRBJ2-7; D remains ambiguous. The CDR3 runs 13 residues. V gave up 3 bases and J gave up 2 bases, with 8 bases separating them. Germline V gives CDR1 LNHDA, CDR2 SQIVND (reference sequence). In nucleotides, the CDR3 is TGTGCCAGTAGTATGGCAGAAACCTACGAGCAGTACTTC. Its protein product is CASSMAETYEQYF.